The 2 T cell receptor beta chains presented below share a single source sample, sequenced in a study of T cells in Graves' hyperthyroidism and ophthalmopathy. RNA transcripts were the template for amplifying TCR beta CDR3 regions. First-round RT-PCR of the TCR CDR3 relied on the HTBI primer set. TCRdb redid the calling of the multiplex PCR reads with MiXCR, one entry per CDR3 protein. The profile shows roughly 560,000 distinct CDR3 sequences, 14% to 15% of them singletons. The sequenced material came from blood. These receptors came from a woman aged 40 to 50 with Graves' ophthalmopathy.

There are many counts of this clonotype. The chain combines TRBV28 with TRBJ1-5, with D perhaps matching TRBD1 (6 bases). Per the germline V gene, CDR1 is MDHEN and CDR2 is SYDVKM. The CDR3 runs to 16 residues. V lost 6 bases and J lost 2, with 17 bases in between. CDR3 sequence (DNA): TGTGCCAGCAGACCCTTCCAGGGGACCGGCAATCAGCCCCAGCATTTT. It is translated as CASRPFQGTGNQPQHF.

In its sample, this clonotype was seen many times. The V call is TRBV20-1, the J call TRBJ1-1; D remains unclear. This CDR3 has 14 amino acids. The V gene lost 3 bases and the J gene lost 3 bases, with 14 bases spanning the gap. CDR1 DFQATT and CDR2 SNEGSKA come from the germline V gene (reference sequence). The chain's CDR3 is CSARGGRTDTEAFF. DNA for the CDR3: TGCAGTGCTAGGGGCGGGAGAACGGACACTGAAGCTTTCTTT.